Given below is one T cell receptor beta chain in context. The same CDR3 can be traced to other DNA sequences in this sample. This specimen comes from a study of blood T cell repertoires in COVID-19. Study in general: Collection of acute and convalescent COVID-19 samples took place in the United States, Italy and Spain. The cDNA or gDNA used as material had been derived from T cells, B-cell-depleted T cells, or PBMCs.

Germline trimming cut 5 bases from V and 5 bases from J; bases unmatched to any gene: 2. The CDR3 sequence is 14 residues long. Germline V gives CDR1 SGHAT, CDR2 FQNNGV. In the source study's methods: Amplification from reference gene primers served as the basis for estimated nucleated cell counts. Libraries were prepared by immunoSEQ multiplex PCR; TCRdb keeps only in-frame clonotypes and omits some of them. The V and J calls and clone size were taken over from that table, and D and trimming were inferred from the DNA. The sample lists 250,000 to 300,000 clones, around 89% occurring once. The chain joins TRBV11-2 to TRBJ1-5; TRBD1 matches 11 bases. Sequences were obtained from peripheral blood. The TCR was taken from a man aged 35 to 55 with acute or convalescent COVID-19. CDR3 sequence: CASSLGQGDQPQHF. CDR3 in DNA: TGTGCCAGCAGCCTGGGACAGGGGGATCAGCCCCAGCATTTT.